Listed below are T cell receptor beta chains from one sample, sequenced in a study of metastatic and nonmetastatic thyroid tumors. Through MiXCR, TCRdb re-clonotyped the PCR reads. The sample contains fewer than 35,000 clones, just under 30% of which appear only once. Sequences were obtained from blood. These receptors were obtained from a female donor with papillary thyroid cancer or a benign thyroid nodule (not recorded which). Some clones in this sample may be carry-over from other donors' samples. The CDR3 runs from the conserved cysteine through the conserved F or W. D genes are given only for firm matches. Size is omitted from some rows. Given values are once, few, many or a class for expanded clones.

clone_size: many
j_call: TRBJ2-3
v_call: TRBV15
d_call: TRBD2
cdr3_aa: CATSRSWGGRATSNTDTQYF
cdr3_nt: TGTGCCACCAGCAGATCATGGGGCGGGAGGGCGACTTCCAACACAGATACGCAGTATTTT

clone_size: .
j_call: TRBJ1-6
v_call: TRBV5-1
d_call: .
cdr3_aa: CASSYDSHNSPLHF
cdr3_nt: TGCGCCAGCAGCTATGACAGTCATAATTCACCCCTCCACTTT

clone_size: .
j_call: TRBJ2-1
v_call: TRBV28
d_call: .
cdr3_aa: CDSILGPSQFF
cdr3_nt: TGTGACAGCATCCTGGGACCGTCTCAGTTCTTC

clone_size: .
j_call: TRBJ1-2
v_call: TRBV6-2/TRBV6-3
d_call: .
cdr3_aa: CATSYRTGLDGYTF
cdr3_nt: TGTGCCACCAGTTACCGCACAGGGCTGGATGGCTACACCTTC

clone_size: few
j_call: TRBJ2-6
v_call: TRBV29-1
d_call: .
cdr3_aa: CSARIWSRSGANVLTF
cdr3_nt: TGCAGCGCTAGGATTTGGTCCCGCTCTGGGGCCAACGTCCTGACTTTC

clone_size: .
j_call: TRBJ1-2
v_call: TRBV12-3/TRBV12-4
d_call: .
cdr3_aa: CASRYSGPYGYTF
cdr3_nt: TGTGCCAGCAGATATTCCGGGCCCTATGGCTACACCTTC

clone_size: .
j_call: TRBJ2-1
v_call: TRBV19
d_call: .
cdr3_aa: CASSMVLAPPYNEQFF
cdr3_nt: TGTGCCAGTAGTATGGTACTAGCCCCGCCCTACAATGAGCAGTTCTTC

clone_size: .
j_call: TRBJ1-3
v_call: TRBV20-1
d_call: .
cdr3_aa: CSALPARGRGNTIYF
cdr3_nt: TGCAGTGCCCTTCCGGCCAGGGGAAGAGGAAACACCATATATTTT

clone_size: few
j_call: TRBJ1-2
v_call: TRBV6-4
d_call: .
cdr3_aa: CASSDSSYYGYTF
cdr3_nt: TGTGCCAGCAGTGACTCGAGTTACTATGGCTACACCTTC

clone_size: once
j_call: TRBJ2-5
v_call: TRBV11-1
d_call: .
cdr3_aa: CASSRDTYQGTQYF
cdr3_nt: TGTGCCAGCAGCCGGGACACGTACCAAGGGACCCAGTACTTC

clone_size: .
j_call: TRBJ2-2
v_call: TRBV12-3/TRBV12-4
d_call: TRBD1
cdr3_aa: CASIYRGSTGELFF
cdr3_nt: TGTGCCAGCATTTACAGGGGATCCACCGGGGAGCTGTTTTTT

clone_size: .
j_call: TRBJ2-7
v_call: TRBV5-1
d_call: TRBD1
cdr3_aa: CASSLDTPRTGLEQYF
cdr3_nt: TGCGCCAGCAGCTTGGATACTCCCCGGACAGGCTTGGAGCAGTACTTC

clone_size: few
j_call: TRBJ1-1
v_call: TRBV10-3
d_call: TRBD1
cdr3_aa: CAIRRDREGTEAFF
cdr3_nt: TGTGCCATCAGACGTGACAGGGAAGGAACTGAAGCTTTCTTT

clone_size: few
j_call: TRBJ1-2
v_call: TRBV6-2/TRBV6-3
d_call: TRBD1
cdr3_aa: CASSYSRGTGPLTTF
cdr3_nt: TGTGCCAGCAGTTACTCGAGAGGGACAGGGCCTTTAACCACCTTC

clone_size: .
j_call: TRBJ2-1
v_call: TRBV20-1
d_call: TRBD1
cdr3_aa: CSAGQRTEQFF
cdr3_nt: TGCAGTGCGGGACAGCGGACCGAGCAGTTCTTC

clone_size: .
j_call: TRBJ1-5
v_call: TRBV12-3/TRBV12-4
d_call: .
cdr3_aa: CASSFGGNGNQPQHF
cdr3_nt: TGTGCCAGCAGTTTCGGAGGGAACGGCAATCAGCCCCAGCATTTT

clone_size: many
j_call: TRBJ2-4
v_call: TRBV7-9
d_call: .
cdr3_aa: CASSNDRRWNIQYF
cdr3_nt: TGTGCCAGCAGCAATGACAGGCGGTGGAACATTCAGTACTTC

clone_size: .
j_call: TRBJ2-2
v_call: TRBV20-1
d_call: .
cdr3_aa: CSARDARGRTGELFF
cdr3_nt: TGCAGTGCTAGAGATGCCAGGGGAAGGACCGGGGAGCTGTTTTTT

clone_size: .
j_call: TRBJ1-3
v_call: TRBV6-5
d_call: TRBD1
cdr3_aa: CASSSPGQGNTIYF
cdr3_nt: TGTGCCAGCAGTTCACCGGGACAGGGAAACACCATATATTTT

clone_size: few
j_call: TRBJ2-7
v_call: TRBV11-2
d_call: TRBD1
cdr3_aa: CASSPPGTGAEQYF
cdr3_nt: TGTGCCAGCAGCCCCCCCGGGACAGGGGCCGAGCAGTACTTC

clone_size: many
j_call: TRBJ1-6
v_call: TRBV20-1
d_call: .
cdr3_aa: CSATSQGSSSPLHF
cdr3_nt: TGCAGTGCTACCAGTCAGGGGTCAAGTTCACCCCTCCACTTT

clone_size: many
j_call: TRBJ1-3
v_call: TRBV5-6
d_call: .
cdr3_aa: CASSFTGLSGNTIYF
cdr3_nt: TGTGCCAGCAGCTTTACAGGGCTCTCTGGAAACACCATATATTTT

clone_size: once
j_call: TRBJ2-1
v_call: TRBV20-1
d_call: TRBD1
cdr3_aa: CSAKGANEQFF
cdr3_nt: TGCAGTGCAAAGGGGGCAAATGAGCAGTTCTTC

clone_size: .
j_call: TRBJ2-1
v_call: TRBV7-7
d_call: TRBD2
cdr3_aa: CASSFPVWASGLNEQFF
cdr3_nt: TGTGCTAGCAGCTTCCCTGTATGGGCTAGCGGCCTCAATGAGCAGTTCTTC

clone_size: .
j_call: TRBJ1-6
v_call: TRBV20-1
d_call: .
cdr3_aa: CSARDMSQQGWNSPLHF
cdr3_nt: TGCAGTGCTAGAGATATGAGCCAGCAGGGGTGGAATTCACCCCTCCACTTT

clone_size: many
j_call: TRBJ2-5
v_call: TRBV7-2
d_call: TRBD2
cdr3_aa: CASSLAGTSGQETQYF
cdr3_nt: TGTGCCAGCAGCTTAGCTGGGACTAGCGGACAAGAGACCCAGTACTTC

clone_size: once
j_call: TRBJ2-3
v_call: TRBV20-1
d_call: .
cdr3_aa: CSARFADTQYF
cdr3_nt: TGCAGTGCTAGATTCGCAGATACGCAGTATTTT

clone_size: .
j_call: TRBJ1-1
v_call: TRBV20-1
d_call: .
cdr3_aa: CSARDRETGDTEAFF
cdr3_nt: TGCAGTGCTAGAGATCGTGAGACAGGAGACACTGAAGCTTTCTTT

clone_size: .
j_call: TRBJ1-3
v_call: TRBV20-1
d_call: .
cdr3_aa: CSARDIQDRDTIYF
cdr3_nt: TGCAGTGCTAGAGATATTCAGGATAGGGACACCATATATTTT

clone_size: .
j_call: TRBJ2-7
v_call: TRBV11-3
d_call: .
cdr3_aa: CASSPSAYEQYF
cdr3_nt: TGTGCCAGCAGCCCCAGCGCCTACGAGCAGTACTTC

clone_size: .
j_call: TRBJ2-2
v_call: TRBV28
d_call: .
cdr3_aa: CASSLPRTDNTGELFF
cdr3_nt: TGTGCCAGCAGTTTGCCCCGGACGGATAACACCGGGGAGCTGTTTTTT

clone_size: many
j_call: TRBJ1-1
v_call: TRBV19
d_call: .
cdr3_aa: CASSARGNTEAFF
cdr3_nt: TGTGCCAGTAGTGCCCGGGGAAACACTGAAGCTTTCTTT

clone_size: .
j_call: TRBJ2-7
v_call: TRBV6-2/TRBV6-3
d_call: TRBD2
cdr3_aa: CASSYGTSAYEHYF
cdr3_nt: TGTGCCAGCAGTTACGGGACTAGCGCCTACGAGCATTACTTC

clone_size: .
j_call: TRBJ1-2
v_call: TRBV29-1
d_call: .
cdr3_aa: CSVDTLQVGDLNYGYTF
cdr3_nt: TGCAGCGTTGACACGCTCCAGGTGGGGGACCTTAACTATGGCTACACCTTC

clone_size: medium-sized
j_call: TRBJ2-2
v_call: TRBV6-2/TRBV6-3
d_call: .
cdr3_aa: CASSYLGGLTGELFF
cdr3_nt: TGTGCCAGCAGTTACCTCGGCGGACTGACCGGGGAGCTGTTTTTT

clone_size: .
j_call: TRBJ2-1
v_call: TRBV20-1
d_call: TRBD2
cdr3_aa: CSASSGLDNEQFF
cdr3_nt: TGCAGTGCATCCTCGGGACTAGACAATGAGCAGTTCTTC

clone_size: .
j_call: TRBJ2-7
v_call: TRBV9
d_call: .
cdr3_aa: CASSVVSAGRGEQYF
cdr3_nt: TGTGCCAGCAGCGTAGTTTCAGCCGGGCGTGGCGAGCAGTACTTC

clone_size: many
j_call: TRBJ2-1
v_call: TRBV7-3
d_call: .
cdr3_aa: CASSQGTRYEQFF
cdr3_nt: TGTGCCAGCAGCCAAGGGACACGCTATGAGCAGTTCTTC

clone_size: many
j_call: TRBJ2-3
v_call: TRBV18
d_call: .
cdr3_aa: CASSPPLARADTQYF
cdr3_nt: TGTGCCAGCTCACCACCGCTAGCTCGGGCAGATACGCAGTATTTT

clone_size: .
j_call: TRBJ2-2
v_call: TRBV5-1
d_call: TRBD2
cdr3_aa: CASSFRGLAGVDTGELFF
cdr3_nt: TGCGCCAGCAGCTTCAGAGGGCTAGCGGGAGTTGACACCGGGGAGCTGTTTTTT

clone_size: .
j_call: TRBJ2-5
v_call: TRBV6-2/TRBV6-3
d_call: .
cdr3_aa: CASSPGGAGEETQYF
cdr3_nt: TGTGCCAGCAGTCCAGGGGGAGCGGGAGAAGAGACCCAGTACTTC

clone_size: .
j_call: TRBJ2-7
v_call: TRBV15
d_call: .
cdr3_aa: CATSRAAGSYEQYF
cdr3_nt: TGTGCCACCAGCAGAGCGGCGGGTTCCTACGAGCAGTACTTC

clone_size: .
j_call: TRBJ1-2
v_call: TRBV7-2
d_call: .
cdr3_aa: CASSLMDSAKGYTF
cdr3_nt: TGTGCCAGCAGCTTAATGGACTCCGCCAAGGGCTACACCTTC

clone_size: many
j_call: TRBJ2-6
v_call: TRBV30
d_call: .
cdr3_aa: CAWKGTLTEPGANVLTF
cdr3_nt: TGTGCCTGGAAAGGGACTTTGACGGAACCTGGGGCCAACGTCCTGACTTTC

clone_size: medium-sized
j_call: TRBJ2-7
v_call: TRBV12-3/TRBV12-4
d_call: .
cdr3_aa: CASSFGPGEGTYEQYF
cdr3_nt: .

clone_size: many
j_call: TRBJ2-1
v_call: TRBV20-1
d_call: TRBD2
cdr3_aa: CSASSPGLAGSNEQFF
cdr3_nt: TGCAGTGCTAGTTCGCCCGGACTAGCGGGCTCCAATGAGCAGTTCTTC

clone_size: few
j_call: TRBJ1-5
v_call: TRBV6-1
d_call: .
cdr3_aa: CASSEQSGANGQPQHF
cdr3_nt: TGTGCCAGCAGTGAACAGTCAGGGGCCAACGGCCAGCCCCAGCATTTT

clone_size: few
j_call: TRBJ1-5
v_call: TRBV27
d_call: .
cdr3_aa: CASSWPTGKSQHF
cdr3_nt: TGTGCCAGCAGTTGGCCAACAGGGAAGTCCCAGCATTTT

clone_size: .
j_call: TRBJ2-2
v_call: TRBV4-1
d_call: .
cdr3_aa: CASSQGTWTTGELFF
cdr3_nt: TGCGCCAGCAGCCAAGGGACGTGGACCACCGGGGAGCTGTTTTTT

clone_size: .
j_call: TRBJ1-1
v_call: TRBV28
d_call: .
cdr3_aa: CASRFTPVSMNTEAFF
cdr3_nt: TGTGCCAGCAGATTCACACCAGTGTCGATGAACACTGAAGCTTTCTTT

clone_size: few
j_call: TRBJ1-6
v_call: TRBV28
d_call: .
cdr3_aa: CASSGWGVPLHF
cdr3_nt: TGTGCCAGCAGTGGGTGGGGGGTACCCCTCCACTTT

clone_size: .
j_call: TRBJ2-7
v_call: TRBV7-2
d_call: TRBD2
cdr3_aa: CASSMGGTWWDEQYF
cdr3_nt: TGTGCCAGCAGTATGGGGGGGACCTGGTGGGACGAGCAGTACTTC

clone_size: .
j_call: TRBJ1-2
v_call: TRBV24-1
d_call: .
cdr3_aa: CATSPKVGQPKNDTNYGYTF
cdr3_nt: TGTGCCACCAGCCCTAAAGTGGGTCAGCCGAAAAATGATACTAACTATGGCTACACCTTC